Below, 9 T cell receptor beta chains from the same sample are listed, as sequenced in a study of T-cell memory formation after mild COVID-19 (dated by TCRdb to 2020 to 2023). Library method: 5' RACE. The sequencing machine was an Illumina NovaSeq 6000. The public reads were reprocessed in TCRdb via fastp at Q25 and MiXCR, keeping in-frame beta chains. All rows with the same CDR3 protein become a single entry with the most common DNA and genes. The table for this sample lists a few hundred thousand distinct CDR3 sequences; 20% to 25% of them were counted only once. About an eighth of the sample goes to the ten largest clones. Sequenced material: PBMCs or a T cell subset sorted from them (not recorded which). The receptors come from an adult woman who had mild COVID-19 (a few samples of this study predate the infection). The sample titles of this study are shuffled in the database, so cell type and time point are left out; the donor was told from shared clones.

The chain uses TRBV4-1 and TRBJ1-1; D remains unclear. Germline-derived CDR1 and CDR2 are MGHRA and YSYEKL. V lost 1 base and J lost 4, with 13 bases in between. The CDR3 has 15 residues. The CDR3 is CASSQALETSTEAFF. As DNA, the CDR3 is TGCGCCAGCAGCCAAGCCCTTGAGACTTCCACTGAAGCTTTCTTT.

A few counts support this clonotype. This rearrangement joins TRBV30 to TRBJ2-2; unclear D gene. This CDR3 comprises 16 residues. Germline V gives CDR1 GTSNPN, CDR2 SVGIG (reference sequence). Trimming removed 1 base at V and 0 bases at J, with 12 bases between. The CDR3 loop is CAWSDPWSSNTGELFF. The CDR3 bases are TGTGCCTGGAGTGACCCCTGGTCGTCGAACACCGGGGAGCTGTTTTTT.

This clonotype turned up a few times. V is TRBV7-3 and J is TRBJ2-5; 11 bases agree with TRBD1. With 3 bases clipped from V and 2 bases from J, the junction kept 2 bases outside the gene matches. Germline CDR1 reads SGHTA; CDR2 reads FQGTGA. There are 15 residues in the CDR3. The CDR3 is CASSLGTGGQETQYF. In DNA, the CDR3 is TGTGCCAGCAGCTTGGGGACAGGGGGACAAGAGACCCAGTACTTC.

The rearrangement joins TRBV19 to TRBJ2-1, with TRBD2 matching over 8 bases. The CDR3 extends over 16 amino acids. Germline CDR1 reads LNHDA; CDR2 reads SQIVND (reference sequence). J was trimmed by 5 bases and V by 4 bases; bases with no gene match: 10. The CDR3 sequence: CASSRGAGEVNNEQFF. In DNA, the CDR3 is TGTGCCAGTAGTAGGGGAGCGGGAGAGGTGAACAATGAGCAGTTCTTC.

The chain couples TRBV5-1 to TRBJ1-3; no clear D. V was trimmed by 5 bases and J by 2 bases, leaving 8 bases between them. The germline V gene has CDR1 SGHRS and CDR2 YFSETQ. The CDR3 runs to 13 residues. CDR3 protein: CASSSPPGNTIYF. In DNA form, the CDR3 reads TGCGCCAGCAGTTCTCCACCTGGAAACACCATATATTTT.

The chain carries TRBV5-6 and TRBJ2-7, with D possibly being TRBD1 or TRBD2 (5 bases each). The CDR3 sequence is 15 residues long. The V and J ends lost 3 bases and 2 bases respectively, with 15 bases between them. Germline V gene sequence: CDR1 SGHDT, CDR2 YYEEEE. CDR3 residues: CASSSPGTVTYEQYF. DNA for the CDR3: TGTGCCAGCAGCTCCCCCGGGACGGTTACCTACGAGCAGTACTTC.

A few counts support this clonotype. The chain recombines TRBV5-1 with TRBJ2-7; 7 bases agree with TRBD1. CDR3 length equals 14 residues. Unmatched junction bases numbered 8, after V lost 4 bases and J lost 4 bases. Germline V CDR1 and CDR2: SGHRS, YFSETQ. The CDR3 loop is CASSADRNLYEQYF. In DNA, the CDR3 is TGCGCCAGCAGCGCGGACAGGAACTTGTACGAGCAGTACTTC.

The CDR3 sequence: CASSASGTDYGYTF. In DNA, the CDR3 is TGTGCCAGCAGTGCCTCCGGGACCGACTATGGCTACACCTTC. V gene TRBV12-3 or TRBV12-4 combines with J gene TRBJ1-2; the D gene is possibly TRBD1 (5 bases). This CDR3 comprises 14 residues. V gave up 5 bases and J gave up 3 bases, with 13 bases separating them.

V usage is TRBV28 and J usage is TRBJ2-1; 8 bases map to TRBD1. J gave up 8 bases and V 8 bases, and 8 bases lay outside the gene matches. Germline CDR1 reads MDHEN; CDR2 reads SYDVKM. The length of the CDR3 is 13 residues. This CDR3 is CASGRTGLDEQFF. CDR3 coding DNA: TGTGCCAGCGGGCGGACAGGGTTGGATGAGCAGTTCTTC.